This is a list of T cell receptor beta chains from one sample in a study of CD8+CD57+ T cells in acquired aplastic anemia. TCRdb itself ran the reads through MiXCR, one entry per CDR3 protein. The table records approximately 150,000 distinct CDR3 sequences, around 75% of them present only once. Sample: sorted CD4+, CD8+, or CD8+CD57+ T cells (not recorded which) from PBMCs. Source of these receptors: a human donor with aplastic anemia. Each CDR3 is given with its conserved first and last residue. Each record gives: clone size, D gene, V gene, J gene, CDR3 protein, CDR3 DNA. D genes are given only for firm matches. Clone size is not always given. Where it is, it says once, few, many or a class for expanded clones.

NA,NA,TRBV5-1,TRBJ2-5,CASSLAGRQETQYF,TGCGCCAGCAGCTTGGCGGGCAGACAAGAGACCCAGTACTTC
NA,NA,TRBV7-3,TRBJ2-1,CASSIGPHNEQFF,TGTGCCAGCAGCATCGGACCACACAATGAGCAGTTCTTC
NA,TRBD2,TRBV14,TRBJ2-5,CASSRLGTNQETQYF,TGTGCCAGCAGTCGTCTTGGGACTAACCAAGAGACCCAGTACTTC
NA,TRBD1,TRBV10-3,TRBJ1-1,CAISPFYTGGSGTEAFF,TGTGCCATCAGTCCGTTTTATACAGGGGGATCGGGCACTGAAGCTTTCTTT
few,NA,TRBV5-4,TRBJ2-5,CASSGGDRQETQYF,TGTGCCAGCAGCGGCGGGGACAGACAAGAGACCCAGTACTTC
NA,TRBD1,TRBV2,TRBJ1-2,CASVPTGGTNYGYTF,TGTGCCAGCGTCCCGACAGGGGGGACTAACTATGGCTACACCTTC
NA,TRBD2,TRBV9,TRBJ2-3,CASSVGGGQLLTDTQYF,TGTGCCAGCAGCGTCGGGGGGGGACAATTGTTGACAGATACGCAGTATTTT
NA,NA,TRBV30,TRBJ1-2,CAWSVERQDHGYAF,TGTGCCTGGAGTGTAGAAAGACAGGACCATGGCTACGCCTTC
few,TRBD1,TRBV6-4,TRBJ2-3,CASRGGDLSTDTQYF,TGTGCCAGCAGAGGGGGCGACTTAAGCACAGATACGCAGTATTTT
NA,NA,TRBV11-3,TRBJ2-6,CASSPRGRNGANVLTF,TGTGCCAGCAGTCCCAGAGGCCGTAACGGGGCCAACGTCCTGACTTTC
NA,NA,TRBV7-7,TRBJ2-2,CASSLASGWSTGELFF,TGTGCTAGCAGCTTAGCTTCAGGGTGGTCCACCGGGGAGCTGTTTTTT
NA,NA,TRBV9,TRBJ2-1,CASSVVMASPYNDQFF,TGTGCCAGCAGCGTAGTAATGGCTAGCCCCTACAATGACCAGTTCTTC
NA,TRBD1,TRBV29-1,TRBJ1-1,CSVDQGAYTEAFF,TGCAGCGTTGATCAGGGGGCTTACACTGAAGCTTTCTTT
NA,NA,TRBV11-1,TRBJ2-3,CASRTTQGSDTQYF,TGTGCCAGCAGAACGACACAGGGATCAGATACGCAGTATTTT
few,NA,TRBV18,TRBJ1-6,CASSPRYSYNSPLHF,TGTGCCAGCTCACCCCGGTACTCCTATAATTCACCCCTCCACTTT
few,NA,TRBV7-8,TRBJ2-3,CASLPRGTDTQYF,TGTGCCAGTTTACCGAGGGGCACAGATACGCAGTATTTT
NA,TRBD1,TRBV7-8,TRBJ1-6,CASSAQGAASPLHF,TGTGCCAGCAGCGCACAGGGGGCAGCGTCACCCCTCCACTTT
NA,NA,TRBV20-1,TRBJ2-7,CSAPRTVGFEQYF,TGCAGTGCCCCTAGGACCGTCGGGTTCGAGCAGTACTTC
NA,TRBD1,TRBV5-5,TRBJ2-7,CASSTGDSYEQYF,TGTGCCAGCAGCACTGGGGACAGCTACGAGCAGTACTTC
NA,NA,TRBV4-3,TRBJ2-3,CASSTGGISDTQYF,TGCGCCAGCAGCACCGGAGGGATTTCGGATACGCAGTATTTT
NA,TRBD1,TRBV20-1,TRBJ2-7,CSANDRGQGYEQYF,TGCAGTGCTAACGACAGGGGGCAAGGCTACGAGCAGTACTTC
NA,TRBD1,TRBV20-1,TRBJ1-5,CSARTSRQGGDQPQHF,TGCAGTGCTAGAACAAGCCGACAGGGGGGTGATCAGCCCCAGCATTTT
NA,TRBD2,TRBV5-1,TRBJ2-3,CAIPTSGADTQYF,TGCGCCATCCCCACTAGCGGGGCAGATACGCAGTATTTT
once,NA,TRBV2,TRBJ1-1,CASTRQGDNTEAFF,TGTGCCAGCACCAGACAAGGTGATAACACTGAAGCTTTCTTT
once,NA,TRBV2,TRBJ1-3,CASAVTGGGNTIYF,TGTGCCAGCGCTGTTACAGGAGGTGGAAACACCATATATTTT
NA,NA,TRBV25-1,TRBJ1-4,CASSESPGTRGEKLFF,TGTGCCAGCAGTGAATCCCCCGGGACGAGAGGGGAAAAACTGTTTTTT
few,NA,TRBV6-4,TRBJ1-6,CASSDNSNSPLHF,TGTGCCAGCAGTGACAACAGTAATTCACCCCTCCACTTT
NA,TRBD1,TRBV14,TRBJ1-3,CASSQTGAHGNTIYF,TGTGCCAGCAGCCAGACAGGGGCTCATGGAAACACCATATATTTT
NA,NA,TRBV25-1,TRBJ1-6,CASSEWGESYSPLHF,TGTGCCAGCAGTGAATGGGGGGAGTCTTACTCACCCCTCCACTTT
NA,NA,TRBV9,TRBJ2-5,CASSPWETQYF,TGTGCCAGCAGTCCTTGGGAGACCCAGTACTTC
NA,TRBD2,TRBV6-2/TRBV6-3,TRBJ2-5,CASSSAGEETQYF,TGTGCCAGCAGTTCCGCGGGGGAAGAGACCCAGTACTTC
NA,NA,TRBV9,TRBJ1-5,CASSLTGTKNQPQHF,TGTGCCAGCAGCCTTACAGGGACGAAGAATCAGCCCCAGCATTTT
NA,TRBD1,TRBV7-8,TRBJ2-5,CASSATGGQETQYF,TGTGCCAGCAGCGCGACAGGGGGGCAAGAGACCCAGTACTTC
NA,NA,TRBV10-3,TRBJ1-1,CAISEPQNTEAFF,TGTGCCATCAGTGAGCCCCAGAACACTGAAGCTTTCTTT
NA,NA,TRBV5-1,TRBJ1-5,CASSLGSTDNQPQHF,TGCGCCAGCAGCTTGGGTAGTACGGATAATCAGCCCCAGCATTTT
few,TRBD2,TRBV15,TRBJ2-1,CATSREATLGLAGPSGEQFF,TGTGCCACCAGCAGAGAAGCCACCTTAGGACTAGCGGGCCCATCGGGTGAGCAGTTCTTC
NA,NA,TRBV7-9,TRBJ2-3,CASSPYPRGRSTQYF,TGTGCCAGCAGCCCTTACCCTCGCGGACGGAGTACGCAGTATTTT
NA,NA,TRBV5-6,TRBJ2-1,CASRHRVGEQFF,TGTGCCAGCAGGCACAGGGTCGGGGAGCAGTTCTTC
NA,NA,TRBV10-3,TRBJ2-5,CAISEMTGVPGGQYF,TGTGCCATCAGTGAAATGACAGGAGTACCGGGCGGCCAGTACTTC
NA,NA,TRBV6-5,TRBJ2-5,CASSHPQETQYF,TGTGCCAGCAGTCACCCACAAGAGACCCAGTACTTC
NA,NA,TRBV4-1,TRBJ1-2,CASSQVGQLYGYTF,TGCGCCAGCAGCCAAGTAGGCCAGCTCTATGGCTACACCTTC